These 9 T cell receptor beta chains originate from one sample sequenced in a study of cytomegalovirus exposure and HLA in healthy donors. The data were produced by immunoSEQ multiplex PCR, yet TCRdb's version contains in-frame clones alone and is incomplete. The table lists 150,000 to 200,000 clones, almost 85% of them singletons. Sequences were obtained from PBMCs. The origin of the receptors is a man aged 30 to 39 in good health and CMV-seropositive.

The V call is TRBV18, the J call TRBJ1-2, with 8 bases identical to TRBD1. The germline V gene encodes CDR1 KGHSH and CDR2 LQKENI. This CDR3 contains 11 residues. The ends lost 10 bases at V and 7 bases at J; junction bases unmatched: 5. CDR3 DNA: TGTGCCAAGGACAGGGAGTTTGGCTACACCTTC. This translates into CAKDREFGYTF.

V is TRBV5-1 and J is TRBJ1-4; TRBD1 matches at 9 bases. Germline CDR1 and CDR2: SGHRS and YFSETQ. The CDR3 contains 16 residues. Unmatched junction bases numbered 6, after V lost 0 bases and J lost 6 bases. The CDR3 region is CASSLAGQGRDEKLFF. The CDR3 DNA is TGCGCCAGCAGCTTGGCGGGACAGGGAAGGGATGAAAAACTGTTTTTT.

This clone has only a few counts. CDR3 sequence reads: CASSLAQSYEQYF. DNA of the CDR3: TGTGCCAGCAGCCTGGCCCAATCCTACGAGCAGTACTTC. The rearrangement links TRBV28 to TRBJ2-7; no clear D gene. The CDR3 consists of 13 residues. The germline gives CDR1 MDHEN, CDR2 SYDVKM. V was clipped by 6 bases and J by 1 base, with 10 bases between them.

This clone was observed a handful of times. The chain carries TRBV11-1 and TRBJ2-7, with 10 positions matching TRBD1. The CDR3 spans 14 residues. The germline CDR1 and CDR2 sequences are SGHAT and FQDESV (reference sequence). The V gene end was trimmed by 5 bases and the J gene end by 6 bases; junction bases not matched to a gene: 7. CDR3 loop: CASSAGQGLGEQYF. The CDR3 DNA follows: TGTGCCAGCAGCGCGGGACAGGGGTTAGGCGAGCAGTACTTC.

The chain recombines TRBV10-1 with TRBJ2-2; D might be TRBD1 (5 bases). CDR3 size: 12 residues. The germline V gene has CDR1 WNHNN and CDR2 SYGVQD (reference sequence). The V end was cut by 5 bases, the J end by 6 bases, with 7 bases between. CDR3 nucleotides: TGCGCCAGCAGTCTAGGGGCCGGGGAGCTGTTTTTT. Translation gives CASSLGAGELFF.

The V and J genes are TRBV13 and TRBJ2-7; 10 bases align to TRBD1. Germline V gene sequence: CDR1 PRHDT, CDR2 FYEKMQ (reference sequence). There are 16 residues in the CDR3. The J segment lost 2 bases and the V segment lost 2 bases, leaving 6 bases of the junction unmatched. In nucleotides, the CDR3 is TGTGCCAGCAGCTTAAATGAGGACAGGGGGACCTACGAGCAGTACTTC. It specifies CASSLNEDRGTYEQYF.

The chain recombines TRBV4-1 with TRBJ1-2; no clear D. Trimming took 0 bases from V and 5 from J, leaving 16 bases between them. CDR3 size: 16 residues. Per germline, CDR1 MGHRA and CDR2 YSYEKL. The CDR3 loop reads CASSQDWTGSLYGYTF. The CDR3 DNA reads as TGCGCCAGCAGCCAAGACTGGACGGGGAGTTTGTATGGCTACACCTTC.

The chain carries TRBV27 and TRBJ1-1, with D hard to call. Germline CDR1 reads MNHEY; CDR2 reads SMNVEV (reference sequence). Trimming took off 5 bases at V and 10 bases at J, with 14 bases between the two ends. The CDR3 extends over 12 amino acids. The CDR3 region is CASSDGGLTAFF. In DNA, the CDR3 is TGTGCCAGCAGTGATGGAGGACTGACAGCTTTCTTT.

Only a few counts were recorded for this clone. The chain joins TRBV18 to TRBJ2-3; D is unresolved. V lost 6 bases and J 0 bases, leaving 10 bases between the germline ends. CDR1 KGHSH and CDR2 LQKENI come from the germline V gene. The CDR3 runs to 14 residues. CDR3 protein: CASSPGRSTDTQYF. The CDR3 region has the DNA TGTGCCAGCTCCCCAGGTCGGAGCACAGATACGCAGTATTTT.